One and the same sample provided the 20 T cell receptor beta chains below, sequenced in a study of technical replicates of blood from a handful of donors. Profiling relied on immunoSEQ multiplex PCR, and the TCRdb table lists in-frame clones only, not all of them. The table has fewer than 90,000 clones, approximately 89% seen once. What was sequenced was T cells isolated from PBMCs. The source is a human donor in good health.

The chain is built from TRBV7-3 and TRBJ2-4, with TRBD1 matching over 7 bases. This CDR3 is 16 amino acids long. Trimming removed 5 bases from V and 9 bases from J; junction bases left unmatched: 16. Germline CDR1 SGHTA, CDR2 FQGTGA. CDR3 sequence: CASSPIGGAGDSIQYF. Here the CDR3 DNA reads TGTGCCAGCAGCCCGATAGGGGGCGCCGGCGACTCCATTCAGTACTTC.

This chain connects TRBV28 to TRBJ2-1; 7 bases are a match to TRBD2. V lost 1 base, J lost 4 bases, and 4 bases stayed unmatched. This CDR3 spans 15 amino acids. Germline-derived CDR1 and CDR2 are MDHEN and SYDVKM. The DNA of the CDR3 is TGTGCCAGCAGTTTATCTGGGGGAGGGTACAATGAGCAGTTCTTC. The encoded protein is CASSLSGGGYNEQFF.

This clone has just a few counts. The rearrangement joins TRBV19 to TRBJ1-5, with D maybe TRBD1 (5 bases). V lost 5 bases and J lost 2, with 10 bases in between. The CDR3 runs to 14 residues. From germline, CDR1 is LNHDA and CDR2 SQIVND (reference sequence). CDR3 loop: CASSRQGGNQPQHF. The CDR3, as DNA: TGTGCCAGTAGTCGGCAGGGCGGCAATCAGCCCCAGCATTTT.

In nucleotides, the CDR3 is TGTGCCAGTACCTTTGGGTCCGGCTTCTCTCAACGGGGGAACACTGAAGCTTTCTTT. This gives the protein CASTFGSGFSQRGNTEAFF. The chain uses TRBV19 and TRBJ1-1; D is ambiguous. This CDR3 is built from 19 residues. In germline, CDR1 is LNHDA, CDR2 SQIVND (reference sequence). V lost 7 bases and J 1 base, leaving 28 bases between the germline ends.

The chain couples TRBV4-1 to TRBJ2-1; D may be TRBD2 (5 bases). The CDR3 totals 15 residues. The V end was cut by 4 bases, the J end by 2 bases, with 12 bases between. The V gene's germline CDR1 is MGHRA and CDR2 YSYEKL. The CDR3 region is CASSPLAHAYNEQFF. CDR3 DNA sequence: TGCGCCAGCAGCCCGCTAGCCCACGCCTACAATGAGCAGTTCTTC.

The chain uses TRBV6-5 and TRBJ1-1; 9 nucleotides align to TRBD1. Germline V CDR1 and CDR2: MNHEY, SVGAGI. Losses at the gene ends were 2 bases for V and 1 base for J; bases not matched to a gene: 2. The CDR3 is 15 amino acids. CDR3 in DNA: TGTGCCAGCAGTTACGGGGGACAGGGGAACACTGAAGCTTTCTTT. The encoded protein is CASSYGGQGNTEAFF.

This clone was recorded once. The rearrangement joins TRBV7-9 to TRBJ2-5; a possible D gene is TRBD2 (6 bases). With 1 base removed from V and 5 bases from J, the gap between germline ends came to 11 bases. The V gene's germline CDR1 is SEHNR and CDR2 FQNEAQ (reference sequence). The CDR3 is made up of 14 amino acids. Here the CDR3 reads CASSLVADGETQYF. The DNA for the CDR3 is TGTGCCAGCAGCTTAGTAGCGGATGGGGAGACCCAGTACTTC.

CDR3 nucleotide sequence: TGTGCCAGCAGCCCCCCCCCGACAAATGAAAAACTGTTTTTT. It specifies CASSPPPTNEKLFF. This chain links TRBV7-2 with TRBJ1-4; D is ambiguous. Germline CDR1 SGHTA, CDR2 FQGNSA. The CDR3 runs to 14 residues. Trimming left V 5 bases short and J 5 bases short, with 12 bases between.

The rearrangement joins TRBV18 to TRBJ1-4; 9 nucleotides agree with TRBD1. The J segment lost 8 bases and the V segment lost 4 bases, leaving 8 bases of the junction unmatched. This CDR3 region has 15 residues. Germline CDR1 and CDR2: KGHSH and LQKENI. The CDR3 DNA reads as TGTGCCAGCTCACAAGAACAGGGGGCGTGGGAAAAACTGTTTTTT. This sequence encodes CASSQEQGAWEKLFF.

This chain uses TRBV9 with TRBJ2-1, with 9 positions matching TRBD2. Unmatched junction bases numbered 5, after V lost 4 bases and J lost 9 bases. The germline CDR1 and CDR2 sequences are SGDLS and YYNGEE. This CDR3 comprises 13 residues. The CDR3 DNA is TGTGCCAGCAGCTGGCGGGAGGGCCTTGAGCAGTTCTTC. Translated: CASSWREGLEQFF.

This clone was recorded only once. For the CDR3, the DNA is TGTGCCAGCTCACCATACAGGGGGGACACTGAAGCTTTCTTT. Protein sequence: CASSPYRGDTEAFF. The rearrangement uses TRBV18 and TRBJ1-1; the match to TRBD1 covers 8 bases. The V segment lost 2 bases and the J segment 3 bases; nucleotides outside the gene matches: 2. The CDR3 has 14 amino acids. The germline CDR1 and CDR2 sequences are KGHSH and LQKENI.

CDR3: CASSLTSGRMAYEQYF. CDR3 DNA sequence: TGTGCCAGCAGCCTAACTAGCGGGAGGATGGCCTACGAGCAGTACTTC. The chain recombines TRBV7-9 with TRBJ2-7; 12 nucleotides line up with TRBD2. Germline loops: CDR1 SEHNR, CDR2 FQNEAQ (reference sequence). J gave up 2 bases and V 5 bases, and 7 bases lay outside the gene matches. The CDR3 length is 16 residues.

This chain joins TRBV2 and TRBJ1-5, with D tentatively TRBD1 (6 bases). The CDR3 loop spans 18 amino acids. Trimming cost V 2 bases and J 7 bases, with 24 bases left between them. Germline V CDR1 and CDR2: SNHLY, FYNNEI. The CDR3 DNA follows: TGTGCCAGCAGTGAAATGTATACGGCAGGGAGGGGGAGACAGCCCCAGCATTTT. This codes for CASSEMYTAGRGRQPQHF. The full variable domain, rest sourced from reference TRBV2 and TRBJ1-5, is EPEVTQTPSHQVTQMGQEVILRCVPISNHLYFYWYRQILGQKVEFLVSFYNNEISEKSEIFDDQFSVERPDGSNFTLKIRSTKLEDSAMYFCASSEMYTAGRGRQPQHFGDGTRLSIL.

This rearrangement joins TRBV27 to TRBJ2-7; tentative D call: TRBD1 (6 bases). Germline loops: CDR1 MNHEY, CDR2 SMNVEV (reference sequence). V was pared by 8 bases and J by 4 bases, with 15 bases between. The CDR3 has 13 amino acids. The CDR3: CASSINRVYEQYF. CDR3 sequence (DNA): TGTGCCAGCTCAATTAACAGGGTTTACGAGCAGTACTTC.

In its sample, this clone was seen once. The chain is built from TRBV11-2 and TRBJ1-5; TRBD1 matches 7 bases. This CDR3 has 15 amino acids. V shed 4 bases, J shed 3 bases, and the junction held 6 bases outside the gene matches. CDR1 is SGHAT, CDR2 FQNNGV, per germline. CDR3 sequence: CASSSTGNPNQPQHF. For the CDR3, the DNA is TGTGCCAGCAGCTCGACAGGGAATCCCAATCAGCCCCAGCATTTT.

J is TRBJ2-7 and V is TRBV29-1; TRBD2 matches 7 bases. The germline gives CDR1 SQVTM, CDR2 ANQGSEA. V shed 6 bases and J 2 bases; nucleotides not matched to a gene: 4. The CDR3 is 12 residues long. The CDR3, as DNA: TGCAGCGTCCCCGGACTAGCCTACGAGCAGTACTTC. Amino acid sequence: CSVPGLAYEQYF.

This chain links TRBV6-6 with TRBJ1-1; D gene unclear. V lost 8 bases and J lost 1, with 11 bases in between. There are 13 residues in the CDR3. Per germline, CDR1 MNHNY and CDR2 SVGAGI (reference sequence). The CDR3 nucleotides are TGTGCCAGCCGCGAGACGGGGAACACTGAAGCTTTCTTT. Amino acid sequence: CASRETGNTEAFF.

The chain has TRBV27 and TRBJ1-5, with D maybe TRBD1 (5 bases). The CDR3 is 14 residues long. V was trimmed by 3 bases and J by 7 bases, leaving 13 bases between them. Germline V CDR1 and CDR2: MNHEY, SMNVEV (reference sequence). CDR3 sequence reads: CASSFIGGTQPQHF. The CDR3 DNA is TGTGCCAGCAGTTTTATCGGGGGGACCCAGCCCCAGCATTTT.

J is TRBJ1-5 and V is TRBV19; D gene uncertain. CDR3 length equals 12 residues. V lost 4 bases to trimming and J lost 12 bases, with 13 bases between them. From germline, CDR1 is LNHDA and CDR2 SQIVND (reference sequence). The CDR3 coding sequence is TGTGCCAGTAGTACATACCCCAGTAACCAGCATTTT. It translates to CASSTYPSNQHF.

The rearrangement uses TRBV4-3 and TRBJ2-3, with D possibly being TRBD2 (6 bases). Germline CDR1 LGHNA, CDR2 YSLEER. V was cut by 2 bases and J by 5 bases, with 11 bases left in between. The CDR3 runs to 14 residues. The CDR3 DNA follows: TGCGCCAGCAGCCAAATAGCTAGCGTAGATACGCAGTATTTT. Translated: CASSQIASVDTQYF.